This TCR beta chain was recovered during a study of blood T cell repertoires in COVID-19. Study-level background: Sources were T cells, B-cell-depleted T cells, or PBMCs; the material itself was cDNA or gDNA.

The germline V gene has CDR1 SGHNT and CDR2 YYREEE (reference sequence). The CDR3 has 12 residues. V was pared by 0 bases and J by 11 bases, with 11 bases between. Authors' methods: The authors estimated nucleated cell counts from reference gene primer amplification. Measured with immunoSEQ multiplex PCR; TCRdb has only the in-frame clones, and not every one. V and J calls and clone size are those listed in that table; D and trimming were worked out from the DNA. This table holds 540,000 or so clones, about 88% found once. This clone was detected once. The TCR comes from a woman aged 50 to 65 with COVID-19, enrolled during active disease. The V gene is TRBV5-4, the J gene TRBJ1-1; D is ambiguous. Sample: peripheral blood. CDR3: CASSLGLGPAFF. DNA for the CDR3: TGTGCCAGCAGCTTGGGGCTTGGCCCCGCTTTCTTT.